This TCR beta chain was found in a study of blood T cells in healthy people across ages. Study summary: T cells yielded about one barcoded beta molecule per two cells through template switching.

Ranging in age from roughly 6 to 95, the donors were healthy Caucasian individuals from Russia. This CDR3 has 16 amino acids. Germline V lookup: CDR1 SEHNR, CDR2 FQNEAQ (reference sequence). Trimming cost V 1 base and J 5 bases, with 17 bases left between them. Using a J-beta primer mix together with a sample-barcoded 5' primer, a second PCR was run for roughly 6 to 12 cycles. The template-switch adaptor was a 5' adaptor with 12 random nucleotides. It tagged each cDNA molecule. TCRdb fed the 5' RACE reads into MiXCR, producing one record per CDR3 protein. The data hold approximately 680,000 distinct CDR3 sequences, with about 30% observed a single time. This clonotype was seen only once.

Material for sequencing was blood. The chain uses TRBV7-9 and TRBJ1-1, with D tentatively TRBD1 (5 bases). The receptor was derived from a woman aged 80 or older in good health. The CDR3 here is CASSLGFSSGQTEAFF. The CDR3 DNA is TGTGCCAGCAGCTTAGGATTTAGCTCAGGGCAGACTGAAGCTTTCTTT.